The T cell receptor (beta chain) under discussion was sequenced for a study of blood T cell repertoires in COVID-19. Background on the study: Samples representing acute and convalescent COVID-19 were sourced from the United States, Italy and Spain. T cells, B-cell-depleted T cells, or PBMCs supplied cDNA or gDNA.

Per the authors' pipeline: Amplification of reference gene primers provided the estimated nucleated cell counts. The protocol was immunoSEQ multiplex PCR, while the TCRdb copy is restricted to in-frame clones and leaves out a portion. The V and J calls and clone size come from that table; D and trimming were worked out from the DNA. This sample carries about 160,000 clones, approximately 88% of them seen once, and the ten largest clones take around 8.4%. The CDR3 spans 14 residues. Germline V CDR1 and CDR2: SGHAT, FQNNGV. The V segment lost 1 base and the J segment 2 bases; nucleotides outside the gene matches: 2.

Sequenced sample: peripheral blood. The source is a woman of 80 years or more with active or convalescent COVID-19. The chain combines TRBV11-2 with TRBJ2-7; 7 bases agree with TRBD2. The CDR3: CASSLGGGTYEQYF. CDR3 DNA: TGTGCCAGCAGCTTAGGGGGGGGAACCTACGAGCAGTACTTC.